This TCR beta chain was profiled in a study of CD8 T cells in Susac syndrome. The CDR3 runs 15 residues. The germline V gene encodes CDR1 MGHRA and CDR2 YSYEKL. Germline trimming cut 6 bases from V and 2 bases from J; bases unmatched to any gene: 7. When the RNA was reverse transcribed, random hexamers were used with an input of 0.5 to 1 ug. By means of immunoSEQ multiplex PCR, TCR beta CDR3 spanning 54 Vbeta and 13 Jbeta underwent amplification. TCRdb itself ran the immunoSEQ multiplex PCR reads through MiXCR, one entry per CDR3 protein. The profile covers a few hundred thousand distinct CDR3 sequences, with approximately 85% appearing a single time and around 0.21% taken by the ten largest. Each multiple sclerosis control was a treatment-naive patient with relapsing-remitting disease that was either stable or active.

The sample consisted of CD8+ T cells from PBMCs. The chain has TRBV4-1 and TRBJ2-7; 10 bases are shared with TRBD1. This clonotype originated in a human donor with multiple sclerosis. CDR3 nucleotides: TGCGCCAGCAGTCAGTCCGGGACAGGGGCCTACGAGCAGTACTTC. It translates to CASSQSGTGAYEQYF.